The clone carrying this T cell receptor (beta chain) appeared once. Its antigen remains unidentified. The CDR3 has 14 amino acids. V was pared by 4 bases and J by 1 base, with 4 bases of the junction left unmatched. Germline V gives CDR1 SGHRS, CDR2 YFSETQ. The record originates from a study of cytomegalovirus exposure and HLA in healthy donors. Whole-study context: Genotyping of 400 or so donors showed that around 85% belonged to the Caucasian-associated ancestry cluster.

Regarding the study as a whole: TCR beta V- and J-gene trimming was later associated with a missense DCLRE1C variant. It was reportedly the case that the classifier diagnosed cytomegalovirus status with high specificity and sensitivity. CMV antigen specificity of three CMV-associated chains was confirmed in vitro.

PCR involved 60 Vbeta and 13 Jbeta primers. The protocol was immunoSEQ multiplex PCR, while the TCRdb copy is restricted to in-frame clones and leaves out a portion. The table includes about 55,000 clones, approximately 80% detected once. This TCR was sampled from a female donor in good health and CMV-seronegative. The material sequenced was PBMCs. This chain uses TRBV5-1 with TRBJ1-2; 7 positions agree with TRBD1. DNA of the CDR3: TGCGCCAGCAGCGGACAGGTTGATAACTATGGCTACACCTTC. It is translated as CASSGQVDNYGYTF.